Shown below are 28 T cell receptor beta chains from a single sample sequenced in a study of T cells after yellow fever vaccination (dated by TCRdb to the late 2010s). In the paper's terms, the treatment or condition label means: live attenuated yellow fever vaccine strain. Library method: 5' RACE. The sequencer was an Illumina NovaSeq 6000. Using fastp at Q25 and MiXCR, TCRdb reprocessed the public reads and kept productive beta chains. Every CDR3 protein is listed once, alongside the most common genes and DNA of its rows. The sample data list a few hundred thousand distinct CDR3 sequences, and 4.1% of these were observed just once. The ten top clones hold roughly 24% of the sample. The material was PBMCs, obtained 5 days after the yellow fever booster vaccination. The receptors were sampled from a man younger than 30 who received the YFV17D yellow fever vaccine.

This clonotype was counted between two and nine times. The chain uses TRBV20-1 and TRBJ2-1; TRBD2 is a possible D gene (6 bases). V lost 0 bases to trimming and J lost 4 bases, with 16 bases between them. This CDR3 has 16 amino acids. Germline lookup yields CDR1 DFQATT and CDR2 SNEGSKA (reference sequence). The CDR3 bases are TGCAGTGCTAGAGATCCCATAGCGGCCCGTTACAATGAGCAGTTCTTC. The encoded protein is CSARDPIAARYNEQFF.

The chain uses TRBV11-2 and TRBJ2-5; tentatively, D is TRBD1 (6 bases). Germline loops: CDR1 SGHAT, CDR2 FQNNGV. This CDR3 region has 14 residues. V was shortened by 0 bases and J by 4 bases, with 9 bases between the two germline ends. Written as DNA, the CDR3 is TGTGCCAGCAGCTTAGAGTTAGGGGGAGAGACCCAGTACTTC. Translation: CASSLELGGETQYF.

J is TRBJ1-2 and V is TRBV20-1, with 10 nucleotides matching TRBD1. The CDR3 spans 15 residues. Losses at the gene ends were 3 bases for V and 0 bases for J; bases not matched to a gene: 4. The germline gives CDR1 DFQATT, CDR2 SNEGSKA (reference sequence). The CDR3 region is CSARGDRGPNYGYTF. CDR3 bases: TGCAGTGCTAGGGGGGACAGGGGACCTAACTATGGCTACACCTTC.

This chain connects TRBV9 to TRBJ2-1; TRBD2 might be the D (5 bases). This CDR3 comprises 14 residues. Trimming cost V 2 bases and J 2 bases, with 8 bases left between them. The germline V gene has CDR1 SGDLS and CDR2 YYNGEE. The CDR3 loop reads CASSVGKTYNEQFF. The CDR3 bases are TGTGCCAGCAGCGTCGGGAAAACCTACAATGAGCAGTTCTTC.

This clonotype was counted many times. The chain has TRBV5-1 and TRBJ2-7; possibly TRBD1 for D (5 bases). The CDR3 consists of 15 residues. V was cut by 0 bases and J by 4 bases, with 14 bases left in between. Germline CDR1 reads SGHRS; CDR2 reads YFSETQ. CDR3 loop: CASSLGQSSLYEQYF. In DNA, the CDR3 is TGCGCCAGCAGCTTGGGACAGTCGAGTCTTTACGAGCAGTACTTC.

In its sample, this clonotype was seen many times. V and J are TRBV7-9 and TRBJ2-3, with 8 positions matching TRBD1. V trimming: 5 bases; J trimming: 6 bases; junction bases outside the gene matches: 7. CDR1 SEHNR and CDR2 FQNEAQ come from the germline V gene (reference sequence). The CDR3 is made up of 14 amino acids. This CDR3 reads CASSPGTGSDTQYF. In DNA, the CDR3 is TGTGCCAGCAGCCCCGGGACAGGTTCCGATACGCAGTATTTT.

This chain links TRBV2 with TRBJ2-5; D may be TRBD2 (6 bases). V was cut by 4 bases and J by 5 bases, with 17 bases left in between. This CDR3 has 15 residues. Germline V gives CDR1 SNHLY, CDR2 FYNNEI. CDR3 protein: CASSGLGGAKETQYF. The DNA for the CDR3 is TGTGCCAGCAGTGGGCTAGGCGGGGCTAAGGAGACCCAGTACTTC.

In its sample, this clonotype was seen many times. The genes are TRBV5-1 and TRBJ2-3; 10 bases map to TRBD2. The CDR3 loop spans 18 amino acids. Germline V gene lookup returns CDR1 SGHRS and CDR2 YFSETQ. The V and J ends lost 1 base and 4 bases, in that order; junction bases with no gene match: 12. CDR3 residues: CASSLLLSGGVGADTQYF. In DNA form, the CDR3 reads TGCGCCAGCAGCTTGCTTCTGAGCGGGGGGGTCGGGGCAGATACGCAGTATTTT.

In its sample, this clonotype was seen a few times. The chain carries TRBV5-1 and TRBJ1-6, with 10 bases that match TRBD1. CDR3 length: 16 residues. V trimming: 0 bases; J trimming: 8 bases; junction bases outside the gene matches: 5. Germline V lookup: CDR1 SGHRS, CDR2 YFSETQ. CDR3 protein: CASSLATGTGDSPLHF. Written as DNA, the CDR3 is TGCGCCAGCAGCTTGGCTACCGGGACAGGGGATTCACCCCTCCACTTT.

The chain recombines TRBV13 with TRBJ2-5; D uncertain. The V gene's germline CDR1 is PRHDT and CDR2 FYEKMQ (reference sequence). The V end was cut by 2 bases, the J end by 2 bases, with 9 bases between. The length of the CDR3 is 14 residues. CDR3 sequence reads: CASSLQAAQETQYF. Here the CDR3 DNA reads TGTGCCAGCAGCTTACAGGCAGCACAAGAGACCCAGTACTTC.

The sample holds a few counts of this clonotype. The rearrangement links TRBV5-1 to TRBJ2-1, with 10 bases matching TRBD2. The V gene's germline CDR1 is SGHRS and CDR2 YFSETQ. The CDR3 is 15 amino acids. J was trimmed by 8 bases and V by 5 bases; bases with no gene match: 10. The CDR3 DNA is TGCGCCAGCAGATATAGCGGGGGGCCTGGGGATGAGCAGTTCTTC. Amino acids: CASRYSGGPGDEQFF. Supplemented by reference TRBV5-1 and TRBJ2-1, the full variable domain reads KAGVTQTPRYLIKTRGQQVTLSCSPISGHRSVSWYQQTPGQGLQFLFEYFSETQRNKGNFPGRFSGRQFSNSRSEMNVSTLELGDSALYLCASRYSGGPGDEQFFGPGTRLTVL.

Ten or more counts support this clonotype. CDR3 residues: CASSLIGGGGGPDTQYF. The CDR3 DNA is TGTGCCAGCAGCTTAATTGGCGGCGGGGGGGGTCCCGATACGCAGTATTTT. The chain is built from TRBV7-3 and TRBJ2-3, with 9 positions matching TRBD2. This CDR3 is built from 17 residues. The ends lost 1 base at V and 6 bases at J; junction bases unmatched: 11. Germline lookup yields CDR1 SGHTA and CDR2 FQGTGA. Combining the CDR3 with reference TRBV7-3 and TRBJ2-3 gives the whole variable domain GAGVSQTPSNKVTEKGKYVELRCDPISGHTALYWYRQSLGQGPEFLIYFQGTGAADDSGLPNDRFFAVRPEGSVSTLKIQRTERGDSAVYLCASSLIGGGGGPDTQYFGPGTRLTVL.

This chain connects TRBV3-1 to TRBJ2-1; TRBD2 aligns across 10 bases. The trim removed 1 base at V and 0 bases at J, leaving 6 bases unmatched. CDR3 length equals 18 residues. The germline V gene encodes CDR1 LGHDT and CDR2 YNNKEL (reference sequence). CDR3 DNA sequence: TGTGCCAGCAGCCAAGGTCTAGCGGGGGCCGCCTCCTACAATGAGCAGTTCTTC. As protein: CASSQGLAGAASYNEQFF.

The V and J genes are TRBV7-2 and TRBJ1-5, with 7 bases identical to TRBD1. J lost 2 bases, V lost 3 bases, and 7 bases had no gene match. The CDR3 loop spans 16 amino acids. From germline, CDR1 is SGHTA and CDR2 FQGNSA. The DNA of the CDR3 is TGTGCCAGCAGCTTTAACAGGGGTCGGGGCAATCAGCCCCAGCATTTT. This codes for CASSFNRGRGNQPQHF.

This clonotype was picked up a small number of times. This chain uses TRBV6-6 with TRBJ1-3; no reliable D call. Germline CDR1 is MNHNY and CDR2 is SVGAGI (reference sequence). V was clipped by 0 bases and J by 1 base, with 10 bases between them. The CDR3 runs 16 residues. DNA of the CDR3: TGTGCCAGCAGTTACTCGACGGTAGAATCTGGAAACACCATATATTTT. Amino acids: CASSYSTVESGNTIYF.

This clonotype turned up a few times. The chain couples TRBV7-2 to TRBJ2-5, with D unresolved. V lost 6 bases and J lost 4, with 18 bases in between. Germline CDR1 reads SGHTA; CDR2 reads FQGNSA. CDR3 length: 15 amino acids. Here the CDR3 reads CASRNSVSEAETQYF. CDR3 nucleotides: TGTGCCAGCAGAAATTCCGTCTCTGAAGCAGAGACCCAGTACTTC.

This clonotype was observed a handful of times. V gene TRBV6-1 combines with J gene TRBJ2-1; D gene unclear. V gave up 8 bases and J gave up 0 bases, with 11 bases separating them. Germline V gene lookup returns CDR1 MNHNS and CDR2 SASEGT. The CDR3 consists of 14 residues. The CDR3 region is CASSPMSSYNEQFF. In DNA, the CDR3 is TGTGCCAGCTCCCCAATGAGCTCCTACAATGAGCAGTTCTTC.

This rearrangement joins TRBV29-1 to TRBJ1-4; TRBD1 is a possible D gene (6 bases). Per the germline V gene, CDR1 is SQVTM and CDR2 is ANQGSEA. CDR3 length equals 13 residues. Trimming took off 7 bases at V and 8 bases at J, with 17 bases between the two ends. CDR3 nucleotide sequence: TGCAGCGCTAAGGACAGTGGGGGAGAAAAACTGTTTTTT. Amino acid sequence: CSAKDSGGEKLFF.

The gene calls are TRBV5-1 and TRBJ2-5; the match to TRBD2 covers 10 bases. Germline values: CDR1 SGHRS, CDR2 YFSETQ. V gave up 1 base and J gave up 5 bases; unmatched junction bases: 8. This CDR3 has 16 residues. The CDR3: CASSLFTSGAGETQYF. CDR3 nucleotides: TGCGCCAGCAGCTTGTTTACTAGCGGGGCTGGGGAGACCCAGTACTTC.

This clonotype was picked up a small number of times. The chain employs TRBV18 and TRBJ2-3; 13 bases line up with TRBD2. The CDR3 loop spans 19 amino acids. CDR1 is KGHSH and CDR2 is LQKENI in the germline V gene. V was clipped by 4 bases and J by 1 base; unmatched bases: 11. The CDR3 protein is CASSRAVIGTSGGTDTQYF. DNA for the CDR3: TGTGCCAGCTCACGGGCCGTCATCGGGACTAGCGGGGGCACAGATACGCAGTATTTT.

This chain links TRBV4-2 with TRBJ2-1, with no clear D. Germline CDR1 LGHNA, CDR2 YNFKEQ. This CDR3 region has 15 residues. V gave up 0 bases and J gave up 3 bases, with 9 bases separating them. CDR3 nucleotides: TGTGCCAGCAGCCAAGACTTGGGCGGCTACAATGAGCAGTTCTTC. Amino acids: CASSQDLGGYNEQFF.

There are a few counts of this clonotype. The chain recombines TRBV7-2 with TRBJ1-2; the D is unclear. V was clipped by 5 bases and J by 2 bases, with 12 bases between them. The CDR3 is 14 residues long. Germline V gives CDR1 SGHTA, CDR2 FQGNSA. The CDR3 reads CASSQNRRNYGYTF. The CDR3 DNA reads TGTGCCAGCAGCCAAAACAGACGGAACTATGGCTACACCTTC.

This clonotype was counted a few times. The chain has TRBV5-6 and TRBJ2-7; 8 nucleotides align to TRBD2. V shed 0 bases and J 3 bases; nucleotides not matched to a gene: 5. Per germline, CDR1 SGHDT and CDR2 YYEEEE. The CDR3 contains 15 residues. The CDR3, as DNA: TGTGCCAGCAGCTTGGCCCCTGCGGGGGGCTACGAGCAGTACTTC. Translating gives CASSLAPAGGYEQYF. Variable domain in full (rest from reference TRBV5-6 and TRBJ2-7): DAGVTQSPTHLIKTRGQQVTLRCSPKSGHDTVSWYQQALGQGPQFIFQYYEEEERQRGNFPDRFSGHQFPNYSSELNVNALLLGDSALYLCASSLAPAGGYEQYFGPGTRLTVT.

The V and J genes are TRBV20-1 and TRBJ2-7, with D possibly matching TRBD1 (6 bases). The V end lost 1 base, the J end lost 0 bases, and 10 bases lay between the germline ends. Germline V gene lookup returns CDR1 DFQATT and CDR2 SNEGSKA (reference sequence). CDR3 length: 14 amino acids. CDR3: CSARVRTVSYEQYV. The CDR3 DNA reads TGCAGTGCTAGAGTTCGGACAGTCTCCTACGAGCAGTACGTC.

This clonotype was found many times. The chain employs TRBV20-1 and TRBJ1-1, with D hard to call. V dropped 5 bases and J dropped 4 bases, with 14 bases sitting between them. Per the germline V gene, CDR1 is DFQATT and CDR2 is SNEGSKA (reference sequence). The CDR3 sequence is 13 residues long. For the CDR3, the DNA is TGCAGTGCTGCCCGACGGATTCTCACTGAAGCTTTCTTT. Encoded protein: CSAARRILTEAFF.

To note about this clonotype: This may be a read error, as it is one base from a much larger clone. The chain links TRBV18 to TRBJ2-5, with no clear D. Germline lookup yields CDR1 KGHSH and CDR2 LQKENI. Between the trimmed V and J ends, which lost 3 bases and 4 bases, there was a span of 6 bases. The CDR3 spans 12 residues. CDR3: CASSPPRETQYF. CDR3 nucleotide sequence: TGTGCCAGCTCACCCCCCCGAGAGACCCAGTACTTC.

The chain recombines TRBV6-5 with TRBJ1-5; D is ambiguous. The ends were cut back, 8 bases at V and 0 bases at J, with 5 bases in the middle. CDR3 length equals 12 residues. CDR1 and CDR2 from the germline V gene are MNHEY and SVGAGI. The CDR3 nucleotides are TGTGCCAGCGGACTTAGCAATCAGCCCCAGCATTTT. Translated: CASGLSNQPQHF.

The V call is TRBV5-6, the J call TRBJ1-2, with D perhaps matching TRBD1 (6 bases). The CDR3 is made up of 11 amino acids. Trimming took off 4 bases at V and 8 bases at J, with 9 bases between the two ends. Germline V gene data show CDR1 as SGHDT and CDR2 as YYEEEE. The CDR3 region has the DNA TGTGCCAGCAGCCTGACAGGCGGCTACACCTTC. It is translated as CASSLTGGYTF.